This T cell receptor (beta chain) derives from a study of T cells in Graves' hyperthyroidism and ophthalmopathy. Findings of the study overall: Researchers report that a 13 V-J model separated ophthalmopathy from stable hyperthyroidism.

This clonotype was seen ten or more times. Its antigen is not identified. Each patient was aged 18 to 65 and had newly diagnosed hyperthyroidism of under 2 months' duration. From under 12 ml of fresh peripheral blood, PBMCs were isolated. Regions amplified from RNA transcripts were the TCR beta CDR3 regions. Researchers ran a first-round RT-PCR on the TCR CDR3 using the HTBI primer set. From the multiplex PCR reads, TCRdb called clonotypes with MiXCR, one entry per CDR3 protein. The sample consists of roughly 630,000 distinct CDR3 sequences, about a sixth of them appearing once. The sequence derives from a woman under 40 with Graves' hyperthyroidism. The sample consisted of blood.

CDR3 loop: CASSSHRISSYNEQFF. The CDR3, as DNA: TGTGCCAGCAGCTCCCACCGGATTTCCTCCTACAATGAGCAGTTCTTC. The chain recombines TRBV7-8 with TRBJ2-1, with no clear D. The length of the CDR3 is 16 residues. Germline V gene sequence: CDR1 SGHVS, CDR2 FQNEAQ. V was shortened by 4 bases and J by 0 bases, with 13 bases between the two germline ends. The entire variable domain, with the rest obtained from reference TRBV7-8 and TRBJ2-1, is as follows: GAGVSQSPRYKVAKRGQDVALRCDPISGHVSLFWYQQALGQGPEFLTYFQNEAQLDKSGLPSDRFFAERPEGSVSTLKIQRTQQEDSAVYLCASSSHRISSYNEQFFGPGTRLTVL.